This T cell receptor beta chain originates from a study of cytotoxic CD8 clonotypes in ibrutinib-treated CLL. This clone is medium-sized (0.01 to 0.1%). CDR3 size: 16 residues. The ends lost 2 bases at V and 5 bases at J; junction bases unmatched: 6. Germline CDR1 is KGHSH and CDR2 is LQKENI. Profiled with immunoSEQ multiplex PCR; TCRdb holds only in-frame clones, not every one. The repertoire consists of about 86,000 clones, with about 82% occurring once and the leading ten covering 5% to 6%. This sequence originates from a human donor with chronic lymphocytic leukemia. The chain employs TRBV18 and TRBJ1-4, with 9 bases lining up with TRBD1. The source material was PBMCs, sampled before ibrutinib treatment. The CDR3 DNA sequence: TGTGCCAGCTCACCAGTTCACGGACAGGGGAATGAAAAACTGTTTTTT. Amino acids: CASSPVHGQGNEKLFF.